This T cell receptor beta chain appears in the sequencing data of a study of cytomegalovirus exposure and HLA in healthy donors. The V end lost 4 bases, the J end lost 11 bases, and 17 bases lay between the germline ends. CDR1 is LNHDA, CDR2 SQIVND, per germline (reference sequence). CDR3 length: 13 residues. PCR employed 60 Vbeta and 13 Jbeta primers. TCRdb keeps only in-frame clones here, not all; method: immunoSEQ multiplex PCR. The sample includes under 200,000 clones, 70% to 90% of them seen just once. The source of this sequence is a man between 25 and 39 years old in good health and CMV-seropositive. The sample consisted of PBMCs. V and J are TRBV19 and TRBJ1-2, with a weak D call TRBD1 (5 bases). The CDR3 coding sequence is TGTGCCAGTAGTACTCGACAGATACCGAGGTACACCTTC. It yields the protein CASSTRQIPRYTF.